Sequencing of this TCR beta chain was carried out in a study of PD-1 blockade in classical Hodgkin lymphoma. Regarding the study as a whole: Complete responders' diversity at baseline resembled that of newly diagnosed patients.

Notes on this clone: The antigen is not known.

Repertoires were generated with immunoSEQ multiplex PCR, while TCRdb's copy carries only in-frame clones and drops some. Found here are thousands of clones, 65% to 80% of them singletons; the top ten hold 50% to 75%. Every one of the patients relapsed after autologous stem cell transplantation (brentuximab vedotin exposure was variable). The material was peripheral blood mononuclear cells (PBMCs), obtained at baseline. The sequence was collected from a human donor with classical Hodgkin lymphoma.

The CDR3 sequence is CASSLGGTNTQYF. Here the CDR3 DNA reads TGTGCCAGCAGCTTAGGCGGCACGAATACGCAGTATTTT. This chain links TRBV7-9 with TRBJ2-3; no clear D. V dropped 1 base and J dropped 7 bases, with 9 bases sitting between them. The CDR3 is 13 amino acids. CDR1 and CDR2 from the germline V gene are SEHNR and FQNEAQ (reference sequence).